These 21 T cell receptor beta chains were all obtained from the same sample, sequenced in a study of blood T cell repertoires in COVID-19 (dated by TCRdb to about 2020). The library came from the immunoSEQ multiplex PCR assay. The clones in this table, taken by TCRdb from immuneACCESS, are in-frame only. Not every clone is retained; where verified, under half of the shortfall comes from an unresolved V gene, and the cause of the rest is unknown. This sample comprises about 150,000 clones, about 85% of them detected only once. The top ten constitute 0.6% to 0.7% of the sample. The specimen was peripheral blood. These receptors were taken from a man aged 60 to 69 with COVID-19, enrolled during active disease.

The genes are TRBV29-1 and TRBJ1-1, with D possibly matching TRBD1 (6 bases). V was clipped by 4 bases and J by 7 bases, with 10 bases between them. Germline CDR1 is SQVTM and CDR2 is ANQGSEA. The CDR3 is 11 residues long. CDR3 bases: TGCAGCGTTGTATCAGGGGTTGAAGCTTTCTTT. Translation: CSVVSGVEAFF.

The V call is TRBV12-1, the J call TRBJ1-5. TRBV12-1 is annotated as a pseudogene. This CDR3 is built from 12 residues. The CDR3: CASRRGDQPQHF. The CDR3 nucleotides read TGTGCCAGCCGCCGCGGGGATCAGCCCCAGCATTTT.

The genes are TRBV6-5 and TRBJ1-4; 8 nucleotides line up with TRBD1. CDR3 length: 14 residues. CDR1 MNHEY and CDR2 SVGAGI come from the germline V gene. V dropped 6 bases and J dropped 8; count of bases not matched to a gene: 8. This CDR3 is CASREGTGREKLFF. In DNA, the CDR3 is TGTGCCAGCAGGGAGGGGACAGGCAGGGAAAAACTGTTTTTT.

J is TRBJ1-5 and V is TRBV19; D ambiguous. CDR3 length: 14 amino acids. V was pared by 3 bases and J by 6 bases, with 12 bases between. Germline assignment: CDR1 LNHDA and CDR2 SQIVND (reference sequence). Written as DNA, the CDR3 is TGTGCCAGTAGTATGAGGGAGCTCGGTCAGCCCCAGCATTTT. Residues: CASSMRELGQPQHF.

The chain has TRBV12-3 or TRBV12-4 and TRBJ2-7, with unresolved D. The V end lost 2 bases, the J end lost 4 bases, and 6 bases lay between the germline ends. The CDR3 runs 12 residues. The CDR3 coding sequence is TGTGCCAGCAGTTTATTGGAGTACGAGCAGTACTTC. Amino acid sequence: CASSLLEYEQYF.

This clone turned up a few times. The V gene is TRBV7-3, the J gene TRBJ1-2, with a tentative D call TRBD1 (6 bases). V was pared by 1 base and J by 6 bases, with 12 bases between. This CDR3 region has 14 residues. Germline assignment: CDR1 SGHTA and CDR2 FQGTGA. CDR3 protein: CASSLNREGDGYTF. CDR3 sequence (DNA): TGTGCCAGCAGCTTAAATCGTGAGGGGGATGGCTACACCTTC.

This clone appeared a few times. The chain joins TRBV14 to TRBJ2-7, with TRBD1 matching over 8 bases. Per germline, CDR1 SGHDN and CDR2 FVKESK. Trimming cost V 5 bases and J 6 bases; bases outside gene matches: 9. The CDR3 loop spans 14 amino acids. The CDR3 protein is CASSSGTGGFEQYF. The CDR3 DNA reads TGTGCCAGCAGCTCCGGGACAGGAGGGTTCGAGCAGTACTTC.

The rearrangement joins TRBV7-9 to TRBJ1-2; no clear D. From germline, CDR1 is SEHNR and CDR2 FQNEAQ (reference sequence). The V gene lost 7 bases and the J gene lost 2 bases, with 11 bases spanning the gap. The CDR3 is 13 residues long. CDR3 in DNA: TGTGCCAGCACCGACTCGGGGAACTATGGCTACACCTTC. It yields the protein CASTDSGNYGYTF.

This sequence joins TRBV24-1 and TRBJ1-6; tentative D call: TRBD1 (5 bases). The CDR3 is 21 residues long. Germline assignment: CDR1 KGHDR and CDR2 SFDVKD. V dropped 1 base and J dropped 9 bases, with 30 bases sitting between them. CDR3 loop: CATSDLSPRELTDRDLSPLHF. The CDR3 DNA reads as TGTGCCACCAGTGATTTAAGCCCGCGGGAGTTGACAGATAGAGACCTTTCACCCCTCCACTTT.

This chain connects TRBV7-2 to TRBJ2-3; 7 nucleotides agree with TRBD2. Germline loops: CDR1 SGHTA, CDR2 FQGNSA. The CDR3 extends over 17 amino acids. Trimming at V came to 1 base and at J to 0 bases, leaving 7 bases not matched to a gene. The CDR3: CASSLDPTSLSTDTQYF. CDR3 sequence (DNA): TGTGCCAGCAGCTTAGATCCGACTAGCCTAAGCACAGATACGCAGTATTTT. The variable domain in full, completed from reference TRBV7-2 and TRBJ2-3, reads GAGVSQSPSNKVTEKGKDVELRCDPISGHTALYWYRQSLGQGLEFLIYFQGNSAPDKSGLPSDRFSAERTGGSVSTLTIQRTQQEDSAVYLCASSLDPTSLSTDTQYFGPGTRLTVL.

The chain recombines TRBV6-6 with TRBJ2-5; D is ambiguous. V was shortened by 8 bases and J by 5 bases, with 6 bases between the two germline ends. This CDR3 has 10 residues. Germline V gene lookup returns CDR1 MNHNY and CDR2 SVGAGI (reference sequence). This CDR3 is CASLGETQYF. CDR3 DNA: TGTGCCAGCCTCGGGGAGACCCAGTACTTC.

The chain uses TRBV28 and TRBJ1-6; 7 bases are shared with TRBD1. CDR3 size: 16 residues. CDR1 is MDHEN and CDR2 is SYDVKM in the germline V gene. The J segment lost 5 bases and the V segment lost 3 bases, leaving 7 bases of the junction unmatched. DNA for the CDR3: TGTGCCAGCAGTTTCTCTTCAGGGGGAGATAATTCACCCCTCCACTTT. Protein product: CASSFSSGGDNSPLHF. Filled out from reference TRBV28 and TRBJ1-6, the complete variable domain reads DVKVTQSSRYLVKRTGEKVFLECVQDMDHENMFWYRQDPGLGLRLIYFSYDVKMKEKGDIPEGYSVSREKKERFSLILESASTNQTSMYLCASSFSSGGDNSPLHFGNGTRLTVT.

This chain links TRBV5-6 with TRBJ2-3, with 8 bases aligning to TRBD1. The CDR3 is made up of 14 amino acids. Germline CDR1 is SGHDT and CDR2 is YYEEEE. Trimming removed 4 bases from V and 6 bases from J; junction bases left unmatched: 7. The CDR3 sequence: CASSLGQGVDTQYF. DNA for the CDR3: TGTGCCAGCAGCCTTGGACAGGGAGTCGATACGCAGTATTTT.

The genes are TRBV19 and TRBJ2-3, with 11 bases that match TRBD1. The CDR3 totals 16 residues. The V gene's germline CDR1 is LNHDA and CDR2 SQIVND (reference sequence). Trimming at V came to 4 bases and at J to 4 bases, leaving 7 bases not matched to a gene. CDR3 protein: CASSSRGQGVSDTQYF. The DNA for the CDR3 is TGTGCCAGTAGTAGTAGGGGACAGGGGGTATCAGATACGCAGTATTTT. The full variable domain, completed using reference TRBV19 and TRBJ2-3, is DGGITQSPKYLFRKEGQNVTLSCEQNLNHDAMYWYRQDPGQGLRLIYYSQIVNDFQKGDIAEGYSVSREKKESFPLTVTSAQKNPTAFYLCASSSRGQGVSDTQYFGPGTRLTVL.

J is TRBJ2-1 and V is TRBV24-1; 11 nucleotides agree with TRBD1. Germline trimming cut 7 bases from V and 1 base from J; bases unmatched to any gene: 2. Germline-derived CDR1 and CDR2 are KGHDR and SFDVKD. The CDR3 sequence is 15 residues long. DNA of the CDR3: TGTGCCACCAGGGGGGACAGGGGGTCCTACAATGAGCAGTTCTTC. It specifies CATRGDRGSYNEQFF.

V usage is TRBV24-1 and J usage is TRBJ2-7; D may be TRBD1 (5 bases). Looked up from germline, CDR1 is KGHDR and CDR2 is SFDVKD. V shed 8 bases and J shed 4 bases, with 11 bases lying between them. The CDR3 is made up of 12 amino acids. CDR3: CATTGNFYEQYF. CDR3 bases: TGTGCCACCACAGGGAACTTTTACGAGCAGTACTTC.

The J gene is TRBJ1-2, the V gene TRBV19; 7 nucleotides match TRBD1. The CDR3 sequence is 15 residues long. Germline V gene data show CDR1 as LNHDA and CDR2 as SQIVND (reference sequence). J gave up 0 bases and V 8 bases, and 9 bases lay outside the gene matches. The CDR3 region is CASLEGGGPNYGYTF. In DNA, the CDR3 is TGTGCCAGTCTAGAAGGGGGCGGACCTAACTATGGCTACACCTTC.

This clone has only a few counts. This chain joins TRBV6-2 or TRBV6-3 and TRBJ2-3, with D unresolved. This CDR3 is 14 amino acids long. Germline V lookup: CDR1 MNHEY, CDR2 SVGEGT. The V end was cut by 0 bases, the J end by 4 bases, with 8 bases between. The CDR3 is CASSYSAQADTQYF. For the CDR3, the DNA is TGTGCCAGCAGTTACTCAGCCCAGGCAGATACGCAGTATTTT.

This clone was seen a single time. V is TRBV27 and J is TRBJ2-2; D may be TRBD1 (6 bases). The CDR3 contains 15 residues. Germline V gene sequence: CDR1 MNHEY, CDR2 SMNVEV (reference sequence). The V end was cut by 5 bases, the J end by 4 bases, with 14 bases between. The CDR3 reads CASSNQGIGTGELFF. The CDR3 DNA sequence: TGTGCCAGCAGTAATCAGGGGATAGGCACCGGGGAGCTGTTTTTT.

V and J are TRBV7-2 and TRBJ1-1, with no clear D. The CDR3 covers 15 residues. The V end was cut by 1 base, the J end by 0 bases, with 9 bases between. Germline values: CDR1 SGHTA, CDR2 FQGNSA. CDR3 sequence (DNA): TGTGCCAGCAGCTTAGGACTGAGCATGAACACTGAAGCTTTCTTT. It encodes CASSLGLSMNTEAFF.

The CDR3 spells CASSQKTGYSGNTIYF. CDR3 coding DNA: TGCGCCAGCAGCCAAAAAACAGGTTATTCTGGAAACACCATATATTTT. V usage is TRBV4-1 and J usage is TRBJ1-3; perhaps TRBD1 as D (5 bases). Germline V gives CDR1 MGHRA, CDR2 YSYEKL. CDR3 length: 16 amino acids. The germline V and J ends were trimmed by 2 bases and 1 base, with 12 bases remaining between them.